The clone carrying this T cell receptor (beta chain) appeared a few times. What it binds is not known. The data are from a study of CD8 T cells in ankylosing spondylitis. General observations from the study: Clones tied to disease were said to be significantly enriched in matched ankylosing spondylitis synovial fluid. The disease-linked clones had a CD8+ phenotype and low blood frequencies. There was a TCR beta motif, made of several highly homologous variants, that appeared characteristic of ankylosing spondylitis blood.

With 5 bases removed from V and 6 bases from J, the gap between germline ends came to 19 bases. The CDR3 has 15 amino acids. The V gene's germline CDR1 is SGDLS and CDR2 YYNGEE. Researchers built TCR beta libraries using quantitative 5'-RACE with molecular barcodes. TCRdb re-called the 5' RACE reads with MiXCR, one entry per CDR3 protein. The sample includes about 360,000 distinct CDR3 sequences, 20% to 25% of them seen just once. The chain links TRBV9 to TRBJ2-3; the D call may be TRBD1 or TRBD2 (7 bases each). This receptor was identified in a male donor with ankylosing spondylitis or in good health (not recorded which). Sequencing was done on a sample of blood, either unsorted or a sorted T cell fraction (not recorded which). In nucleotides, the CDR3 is TGTGCCAGCAGGCAGGGGGGGGCTCCCGGGGATACGCAGTATTTT. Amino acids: CASRQGGAPGDTQYF. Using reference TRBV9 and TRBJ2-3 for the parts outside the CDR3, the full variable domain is DSGVTQTPKHLITATGQRVTLRCSPRSGDLSVYWYQQSLDQGLQFLIQYYNGEERAKGNILERFSAQQFPDLHSELNLSSLELGDSALYFCASRQGGAPGDTQYFGPGTRLTVL.